The T cell receptor (beta chain) under discussion was sequenced for a study of cytomegalovirus exposure and HLA in healthy donors. Study results and caveats: Both high specificity and high sensitivity reportedly marked the classifier's diagnosis of cytomegalovirus status.

This CDR3 spans 15 amino acids. Germline CDR1 MNHEY, CDR2 SVGAGI. V was trimmed by 5 bases and J by 6 bases, leaving 18 bases between them. In the PCR, 60 Vbeta and 13 Jbeta primers were used. Repertoires were generated with immunoSEQ multiplex PCR, while TCRdb's copy carries only in-frame clones and drops some. This table holds around 210,000 clones, about 78% found once. This clone was seen more than once but under ten times. The target antigen is unknown. The sequence was obtained from a woman in her twenties or thirties in good health and CMV-seronegative. Input material: PBMCs. The chain carries TRBV6-5 and TRBJ2-3; D is possibly TRBD2 (7 bases). Written as DNA, the CDR3 is TGTGCCAGCAGTCCCCAAGGGGGGGCGGGGGATACGCAGTATTTT. Translated: CASSPQGGAGDTQYF.